This T cell receptor beta chain comes out of a study of spatial heterogeneity in lung cancer. For the study at large: A consistent excess of beta-chain over alpha-chain sequences was detected.

One entry per CDR3 protein results from TCRdb running MiXCR on the 5' RACE reads. The sample lists 35,000 to 55,000 distinct CDR3 sequences, roughly an eighth occurring once. Time point defined: sample taken at primary tumor resection. Sequencing of whole RNA from tumor, nontumor lung or frozen PBMC involved no sorting. The donors comprised about 65 untreated early-stage non-small cell lung cancer patients. Germline V CDR1 and CDR2: SQVTM, ANQGSEA. The V and J ends lost 5 bases and 0 bases respectively, with 10 bases between them. The CDR3 covers 13 residues. This clonotype was counted a few times. The chain employs TRBV29-1 and TRBJ1-1; D not certain. The clonotype comes from a male donor with early-stage non-small cell lung cancer. This material consisted of PBMCs, taken at surgery. The CDR3 spells CSVHPVMNTEAFF. For the CDR3, the DNA is TGCAGCGTTCACCCCGTAATGAACACTGAAGCTTTCTTT.